This TCR beta chain was captured by sequencing in a study of cytomegalovirus exposure and HLA in healthy donors. Germline V lookup: CDR1 MNHEY, CDR2 SVGAGI. CDR3 size: 13 residues. V shed 4 bases, J shed 9 bases, and the junction held 6 bases outside the gene matches. The PCR had 60 Vbeta and 13 Jbeta primers. Repertoires were generated with immunoSEQ multiplex PCR, while TCRdb's copy carries only in-frame clones and drops some. The listing records 140,000 to 150,000 clones. The chain uses TRBV6-5 and TRBJ2-7; 10 nucleotides agree with TRBD1. The clonotype comes from a woman in her 50s in good health and CMV-seronegative. Input material: PBMCs. CDR3 amino acids: CASSLGTGDGQYF. The CDR3 nucleotides read TGTGCCAGCAGTTTGGGGACAGGGGATGGGCAGTACTTC.